This is a list of T cell receptor beta chains from one sample in a study of blood T cell repertoires in COVID-19. Generated by immunoSEQ multiplex PCR, the TCRdb table keeps only in-frame clones and is missing some. The table has roughly 300,000 clones, about 89% seen once. Sequenced: peripheral blood. The source is a woman younger than 45 with COVID-19, enrolled during active disease. The CDR3 runs from the conserved cysteine through the conserved F or W. The D gene is left open where the match is weak. Not all rows give a size; the values are once, few, many and, for expanded clones, a class.

D	size	V	J	CDR3	DNA
TRBD1	.	TRBV6-5	TRBJ1-5	CASVDRGNQPQHF	TGTGCCAGTGTCGACAGGGGCAATCAGCCCCAGCATTTT
TRBD1	.	TRBV10-1	TRBJ1-1	CASSSLRGSTEAFF	TGCGCCAGCAGCTCACTCAGGGGGAGCACTGAAGCTTTCTTT
.	once	TRBV11-2	TRBJ1-1	CASSLEVGAAFF	TGTGCCAGCAGCTTAGAGGTTGGGGCAGCTTTCTTT
TRBD2	once	TRBV25-1	TRBJ2-1	CASSDSGSSAEQFF	TGTGCCAGCAGTGACAGCGGGAGTTCCGCTGAGCAGTTCTTC
.	.	TRBV18	TRBJ2-7	CASSPSATEQYF	TGTGCCAGCTCACCCAGCGCGACCGAGCAGTACTTC
TRBD2	.	TRBV5-6	TRBJ2-1	CASSIGTSGYNEQFF	TGTGCCAGCAGCATAGGGACTAGCGGGTACAATGAGCAGTTCTTC
TRBD1	.	TRBV19	TRBJ1-6	CASSMVGDSLNSPLHF	TGTGCCAGTAGTATGGTGGGGGACAGTCTTAATTCACCCCTCCACTTT
TRBD1	few	TRBV6-5	TRBJ2-5	CASSPGQGYQETQYF	TGTGCCAGCAGTCCGGGACAGGGGTACCAAGAGACCCAGTACTTC
TRBD2	.	TRBV6-4	TRBJ2-3	CASSSSGSADTQYF	TGTGCCAGCAGCTCTAGCGGGAGCGCAGATACGCAGTATTTT
.	once	TRBV9	TRBJ2-7	CASGPPASPYEQYF	TGTGCCAGCGGGCCCCCGGCGAGCCCTTACGAGCAGTACTTC
.	.	TRBV5-1	TRBJ2-1	CASSLNTGSPYNEQFF	TGCGCCAGCAGCTTGAATACGGGGTCACCCTACAATGAGCAGTTCTTC
TRBD1	.	TRBV15	TRBJ1-2	CATSISGTANYGYTF	TGTGCCACCAGCATATCCGGGACAGCTAACTATGGCTACACCTTC
.	.	TRBV5-5	TRBJ1-2	CASSLDPGANYGYTF	TGTGCCAGCAGCTTGGATCCAGGGGCGAACTATGGCTACACCTTC
.	.	TRBV4-1	TRBJ1-5	CASSQEVRGNQPQHF	TGCGCCAGCAGCCAAGAGGTCCGGGGGAATCAGCCCCAGCATTTT
.	.	TRBV5-1	TRBJ2-2	CASSLSLSGSAGELFF	TGCGCCAGCAGCTTGAGTCTTTCAGGGTCGGCCGGGGAGCTGTTTTTT
.	once	TRBV5-1	TRBJ2-1	CASSGHLYNEQFF	TGCGCCAGCAGCGGACACCTTTACAATGAGCAGTTCTTC
TRBD1	.	TRBV7-2	TRBJ1-3	CASSRGQGLRAGNTIYF	TGTGCCAGCAGTCGGGGACAGGGGCTACGGGCTGGAAACACCATATATTTT
TRBD1	.	TRBV11-2	TRBJ2-7	CASSPTGQGVYEQYF	TGTGCCAGCAGCCCAACGGGACAGGGGGTGTACGAGCAGTACTTC